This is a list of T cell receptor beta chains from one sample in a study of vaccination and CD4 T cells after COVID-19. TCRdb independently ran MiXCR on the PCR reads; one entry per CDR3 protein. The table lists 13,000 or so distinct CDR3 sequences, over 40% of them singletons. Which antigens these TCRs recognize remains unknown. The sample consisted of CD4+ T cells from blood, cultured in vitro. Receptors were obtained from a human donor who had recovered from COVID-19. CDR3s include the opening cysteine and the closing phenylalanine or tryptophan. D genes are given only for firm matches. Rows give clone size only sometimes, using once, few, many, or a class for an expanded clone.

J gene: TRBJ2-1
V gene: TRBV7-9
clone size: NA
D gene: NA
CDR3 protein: CASSSRGSGSVNEQFF
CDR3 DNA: TGTGCCAGCAGCTCCAGAGGGAGTGGATCTGTAAATGAGCAGTTCTTC

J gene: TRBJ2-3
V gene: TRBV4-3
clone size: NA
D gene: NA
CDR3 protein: CASSQDLVSDTQYF
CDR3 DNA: TGCGCCAGCAGCCAAGATCTGGTGTCAGATACGCAGTATTTT

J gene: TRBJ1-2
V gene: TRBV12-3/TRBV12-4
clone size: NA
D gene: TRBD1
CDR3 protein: CASSLGTGGLWVGYTF
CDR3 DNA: TGTGCCAGCAGTTTAGGGACAGGGGGCTTGTGGGTAGGCTACACCTTC

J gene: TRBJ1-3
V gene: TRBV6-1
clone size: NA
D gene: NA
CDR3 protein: CASAPWGRESGNTIYF
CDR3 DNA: TGTGCCAGCGCCCCCTGGGGACGGGAATCTGGAAACACCATATATTTT

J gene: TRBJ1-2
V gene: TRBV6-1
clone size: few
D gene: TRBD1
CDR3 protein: CASSGQGLNYGYTF
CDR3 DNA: TGTGCCAGCAGTGGACAGGGGCTGAACTATGGCTACACCTTC

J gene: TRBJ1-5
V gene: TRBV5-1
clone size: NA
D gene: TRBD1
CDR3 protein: CASSLADREMVQPQHF
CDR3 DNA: TGCGCCAGCAGCTTGGCGGACAGGGAGATGGTACAGCCCCAGCATTTT

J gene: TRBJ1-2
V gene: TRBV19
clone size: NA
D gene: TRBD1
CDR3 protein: CASSIERDRVNYGYTF
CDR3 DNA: TGTGCCAGTAGTATTGAAAGAGACAGGGTAAACTATGGCTACACCTTC

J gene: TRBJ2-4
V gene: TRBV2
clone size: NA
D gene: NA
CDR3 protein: CASSGSQGGNIQYF
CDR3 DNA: TGTGCCAGCAGTGGGAGCCAGGGCGGGAACATTCAGTACTTC

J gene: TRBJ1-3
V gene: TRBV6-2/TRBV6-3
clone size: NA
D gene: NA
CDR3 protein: CASNWGTSGNTIYF
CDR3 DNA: TGTGCCAGCAATTGGGGGACCTCTGGAAACACCATATATTTT

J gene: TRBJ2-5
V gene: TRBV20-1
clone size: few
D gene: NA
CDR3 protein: CSARTGGPEAQYF
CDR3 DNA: TGCAGTGCTAGGACGGGGGGCCCGGAGGCCCAGTACTTC

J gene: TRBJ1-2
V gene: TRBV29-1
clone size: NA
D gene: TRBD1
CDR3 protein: CSVEATSPGTALYGYTF
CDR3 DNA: TGCAGCGTTGAAGCTACTTCCCCCGGGACAGCCCTCTATGGCTACACCTTC

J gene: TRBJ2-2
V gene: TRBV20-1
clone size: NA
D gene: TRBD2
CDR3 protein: CSAREPQRGSGELFF
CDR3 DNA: TGCAGTGCTAGAGAGCCCCAGCGGGGTTCCGGGGAGCTGTTTTTT

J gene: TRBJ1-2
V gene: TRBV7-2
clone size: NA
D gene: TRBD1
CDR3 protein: CASSPRQGLYGYTF
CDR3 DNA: TGTGCCAGCAGCCCCCGACAGGGATTATATGGCTACACCTTC

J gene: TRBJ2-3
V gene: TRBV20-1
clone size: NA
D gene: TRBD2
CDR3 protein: CSALLAALSTDTQYF
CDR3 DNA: TGCAGTGCTTTACTAGCGGCCCTTAGCACAGATACGCAGTATTTT

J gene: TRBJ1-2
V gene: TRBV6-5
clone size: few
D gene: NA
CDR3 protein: CASSYRDGNSGPHTF
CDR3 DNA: TGTGCCAGCAGTTACCGGGACGGTAACTCCGGCCCCCACACCTTC

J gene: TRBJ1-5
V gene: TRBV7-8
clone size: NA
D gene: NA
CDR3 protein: CASSLREGAQPQHF
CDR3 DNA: TGTGCCAGCAGCTTAAGGGAGGGAGCTCAGCCCCAGCATTTT

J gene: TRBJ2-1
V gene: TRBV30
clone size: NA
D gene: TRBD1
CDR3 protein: CAWRRQGSDEQFF
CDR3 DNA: TGTGCCTGGAGGCGACAGGGGAGCGATGAGCAGTTCTTC

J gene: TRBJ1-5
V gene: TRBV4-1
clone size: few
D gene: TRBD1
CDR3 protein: CASSQIDRDNQPQHF
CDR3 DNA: TGCGCCAGCAGCCAAATTGACAGGGACAATCAGCCCCAGCATTTT

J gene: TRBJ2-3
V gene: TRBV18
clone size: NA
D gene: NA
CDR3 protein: CASSPAMATDTQYF
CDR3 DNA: TGTGCCAGCTCCCCGGCCATGGCCACAGATACGCAGTATTTT

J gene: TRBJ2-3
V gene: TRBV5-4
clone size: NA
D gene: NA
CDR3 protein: CASSLRATLSTDTQYF
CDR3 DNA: TGTGCCAGCAGCCTGCGGGCGACTCTCTCCACAGATACGCAGTATTTT

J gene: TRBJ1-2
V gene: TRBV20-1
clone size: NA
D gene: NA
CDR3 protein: CSATPGKNYGYTF
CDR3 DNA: TGCAGTGCCACCCCCGGCAAAAACTATGGCTACACCTTC

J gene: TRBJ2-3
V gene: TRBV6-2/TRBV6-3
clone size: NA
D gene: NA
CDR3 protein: CASSLIRADTQYF
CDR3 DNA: TGTGCCAGCAGTTTGATAAGGGCAGATACGCAGTATTTT

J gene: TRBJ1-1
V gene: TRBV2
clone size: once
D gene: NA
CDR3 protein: CASSLDPNTEAFF
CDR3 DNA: TGTGCCAGCAGCTTGGACCCGAACACTGAAGCTTTCTTT

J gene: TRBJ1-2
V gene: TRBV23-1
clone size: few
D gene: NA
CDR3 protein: CASLWGRSLGGYTF
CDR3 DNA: TGCGCCAGCTTATGGGGACGGTCTTTGGGTGGCTACACCTTC

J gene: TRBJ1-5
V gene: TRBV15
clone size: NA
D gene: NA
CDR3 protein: CATSRGPNQPQHF
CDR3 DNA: TGTGCCACCAGCAGAGGGCCTAATCAGCCCCAGCATTTT

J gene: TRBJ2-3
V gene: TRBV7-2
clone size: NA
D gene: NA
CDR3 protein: CASSPRGRGGDTQYF
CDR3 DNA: TGTGCCAGCAGCCCCAGGGGAAGGGGTGGGGATACGCAGTATTTT

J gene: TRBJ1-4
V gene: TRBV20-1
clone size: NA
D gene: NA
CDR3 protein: CSARRHSGNEKLFF
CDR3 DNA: TGCAGTGCTCGTAGGCACTCCGGGAATGAAAAACTGTTTTTT

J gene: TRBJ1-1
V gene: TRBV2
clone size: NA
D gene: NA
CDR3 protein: CASSERTAPTQMNTEAFF
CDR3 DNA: TGTGCCAGCAGTGAAAGAACAGCTCCAACGCAGATGAACACTGAAGCTTTCTTT

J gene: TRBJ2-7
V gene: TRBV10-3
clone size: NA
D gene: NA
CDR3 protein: CAISPEEEKQYF
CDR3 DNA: TGTGCCATCAGTCCCGAGGAGGAAAAGCAGTACTTC

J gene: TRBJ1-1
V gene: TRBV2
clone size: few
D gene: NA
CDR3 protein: CASSGYRNTEAFF
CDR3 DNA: TGTGCCAGCAGTGGATACCGGAACACTGAAGCTTTCTTT

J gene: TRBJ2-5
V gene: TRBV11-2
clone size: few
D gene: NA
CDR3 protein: CASSEGVMGTQYF
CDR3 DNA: TGTGCCAGCAGCGAGGGAGTTATGGGGACCCAGTACTTC

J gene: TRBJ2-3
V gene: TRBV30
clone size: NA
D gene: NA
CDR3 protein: CAWSAGLADTQYF
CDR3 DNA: TGTGCCTGGAGTGCCGGACTGGCAGATACGCAGTATTTT

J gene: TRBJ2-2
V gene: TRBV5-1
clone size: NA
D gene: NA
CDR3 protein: CASSYQRRTGELFF
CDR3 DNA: TGCGCCAGCAGCTATCAGCGGCGCACCGGGGAGCTGTTTTTT

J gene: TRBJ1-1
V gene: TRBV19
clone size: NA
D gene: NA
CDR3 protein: CASSSDNLNTEAFF
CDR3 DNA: TGTGCCAGTAGTTCCGACAACCTGAACACTGAAGCTTTCTTT

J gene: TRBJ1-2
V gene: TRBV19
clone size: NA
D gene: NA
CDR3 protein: CASNPQGFYGYTF
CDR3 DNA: TGTGCCAGTAATCCCCAGGGGTTCTATGGCTACACCTTC

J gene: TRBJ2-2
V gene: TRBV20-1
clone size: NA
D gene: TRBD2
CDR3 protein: CSAAALERGISTGELFF
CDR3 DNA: TGCAGTGCTGCGGCGCTAGAGCGGGGCATCTCGACCGGGGAGCTGTTTTTT

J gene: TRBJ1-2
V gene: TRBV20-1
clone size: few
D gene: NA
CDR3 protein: CSARGGGLLNYGYTF
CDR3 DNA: TGCAGTGCTAGAGGAGGGGGACTCCTCAACTATGGCTACACCTTC

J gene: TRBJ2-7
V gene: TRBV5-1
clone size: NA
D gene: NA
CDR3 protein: CASSLAGGARYEQYF
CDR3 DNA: TGCGCCAGCAGCTTGGCGGGTGGTGCGCGATACGAGCAGTACTTC

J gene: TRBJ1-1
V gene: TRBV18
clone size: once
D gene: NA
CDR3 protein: CASSSSGTVNTEAFF
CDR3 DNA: TGTGCCAGCTCGTCCTCCGGGACGGTGAACACTGAAGCTTTCTTT

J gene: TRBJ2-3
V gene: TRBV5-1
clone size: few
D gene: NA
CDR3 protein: CASSLDRADTQYF
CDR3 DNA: TGCGCCAGCAGCTTGGATCGGGCAGATACGCAGTATTTT

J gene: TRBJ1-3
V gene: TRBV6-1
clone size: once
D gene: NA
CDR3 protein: CASIPGLGKIGNTIYF
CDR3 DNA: TGTGCCAGCATCCCTGGACTGGGAAAGATCGGAAACACCATATATTTT

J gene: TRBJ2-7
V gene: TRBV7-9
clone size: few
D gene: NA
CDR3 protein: CASSSSIESSYEQYF
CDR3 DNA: TGTGCCAGCAGCTCCTCGATTGAGAGTTCCTACGAGCAGTACTTC

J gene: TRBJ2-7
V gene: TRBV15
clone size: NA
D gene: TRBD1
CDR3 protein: CATSRDWNRDSEQYF
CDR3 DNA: TGTGCCACCAGCAGAGATTGGAACCGGGACAGTGAGCAGTACTTC

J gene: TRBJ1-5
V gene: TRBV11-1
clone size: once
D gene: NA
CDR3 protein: CASSKDQGSGPQHF
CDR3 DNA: TGTGCCAGCAGCAAAGACCAGGGGAGTGGTCCCCAGCATTTT

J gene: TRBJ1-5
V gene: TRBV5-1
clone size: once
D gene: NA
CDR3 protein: CASSADGGNQPQHF
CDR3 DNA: TGCGCCAGCAGCGCGGACGGAGGCAATCAGCCCCAGCATTTT

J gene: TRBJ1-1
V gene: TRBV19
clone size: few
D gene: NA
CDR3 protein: CASSIRGGEAFF
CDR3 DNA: TGTGCCAGTAGTATTCGTGGGGGTGAAGCTTTCTTT

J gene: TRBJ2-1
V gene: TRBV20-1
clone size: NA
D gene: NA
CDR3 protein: CSVPNQGSIGEFF
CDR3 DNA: TGCAGTGTCCCGAATCAGGGGTCGATCGGTGAGTTCTTC

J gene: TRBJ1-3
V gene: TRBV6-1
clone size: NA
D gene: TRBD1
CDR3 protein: CASGATGGSSGNTIYF
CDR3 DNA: TGTGCCAGCGGAGCCACAGGGGGCTCCTCTGGAAACACCATATATTTT

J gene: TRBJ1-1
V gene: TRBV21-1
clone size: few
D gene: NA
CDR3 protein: CASSGRDRILDTEAFF
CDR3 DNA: TGTGCCAGCAGCGGCCGGGACAGGATCTTGGACACTGAAGCTTTCTTT

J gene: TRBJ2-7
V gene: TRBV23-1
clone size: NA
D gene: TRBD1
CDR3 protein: CASSTGTGGYEQYF
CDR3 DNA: TGCGCCAGCTCCACCGGGACAGGCGGCTACGAGCAGTACTTC

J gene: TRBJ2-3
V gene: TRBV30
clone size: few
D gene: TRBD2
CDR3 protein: CAWQRGMTDTQYF
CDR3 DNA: TGTGCCTGGCAGCGGGGCATGACAGATACGCAGTATTTT

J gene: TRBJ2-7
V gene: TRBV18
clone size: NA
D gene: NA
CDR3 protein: CASSQDEQYF
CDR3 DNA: TGTGCCAGCTCACAGGACGAGCAGTACTTC

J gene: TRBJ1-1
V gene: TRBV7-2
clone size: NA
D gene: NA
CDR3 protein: CASRIPDYRTTNTEAFF
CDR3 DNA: TGTGCCAGCAGGATCCCCGACTACAGGACAACGAACACTGAAGCTTTCTTT

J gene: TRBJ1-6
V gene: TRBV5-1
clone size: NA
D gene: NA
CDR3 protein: CASSFAPDRDAYSPLHF
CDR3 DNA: TGCGCCAGCAGCTTCGCCCCGGACCGGGATGCTTATTCACCCCTCCACTTT

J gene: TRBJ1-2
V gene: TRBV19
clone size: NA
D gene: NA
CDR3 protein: CATSGSRSGGYTF
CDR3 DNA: TGTGCCACTAGCGGGTCTAGAAGTGGAGGCTACACCTTC

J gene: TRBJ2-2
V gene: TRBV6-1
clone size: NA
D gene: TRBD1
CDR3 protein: CASSQTRWDRGFTGELFF
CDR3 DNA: TGTGCCAGCAGCCAAACCCGGTGGGACAGGGGGTTTACCGGGGAGCTGTTTTTT

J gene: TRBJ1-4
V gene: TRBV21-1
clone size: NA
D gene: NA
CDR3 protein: CASFVGRLATNEKLFF
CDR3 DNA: TGTGCCAGCTTCGTTGGGCGTTTGGCAACTAATGAAAAACTGTTTTTT

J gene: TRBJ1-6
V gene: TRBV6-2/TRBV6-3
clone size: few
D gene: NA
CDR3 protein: CASSYTSSYNSPLHF
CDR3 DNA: TGTGCCAGCAGTTACACGAGCTCCTATAATTCACCCCTCCACTTT

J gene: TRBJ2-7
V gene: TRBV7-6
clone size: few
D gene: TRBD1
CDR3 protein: CASSPMGRGTYEQYF
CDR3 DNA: TGTGCCAGCAGCCCCATGGGCAGGGGGACCTACGAGCAGTACTTC

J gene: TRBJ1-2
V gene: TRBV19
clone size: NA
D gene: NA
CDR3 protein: CASSITGTPNYGYTF
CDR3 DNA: TGTGCCAGTAGTATTACCGGGACACCAAACTATGGCTACACCTTC